This T cell receptor (beta chain) came from a study of CD8 T cells in Susac syndrome. The authors carried out high-throughput sequencing of TCR beta. They applied it to CD8+ and CD4+ T cells obtained from blood. After extraction with the RNeasy kit, about 0.5 to 1 ug of the RNA was reverse transcribed using random hexamers. The immunoSEQ assay covered 54 Vbeta and 13 Jbeta segments for CDR3. TCRdb analysed the immunoSEQ multiplex PCR reads with MiXCR anew, one entry per CDR3 protein. The sample contains approximately 100,000 distinct CDR3 sequences, about nine tenths of which appear only once. The sample taken for sequencing was CD4+ T cells from PBMCs. The receptor was isolated from a human donor in good health.

The CDR3 here is CASSISGQGNGYGYTF. CDR3 sequence (DNA): TGTGCCAGTAGTATTTCGGGACAGGGGAATGGCTATGGCTACACCTTC. The V call is TRBV19, the J call TRBJ1-2; 10 nucleotides match TRBD1. The J segment lost 4 bases and the V segment lost 3 bases, leaving 8 bases of the junction unmatched. Germline V gives CDR1 LNHDA, CDR2 SQIVND (reference sequence). This CDR3 has 16 residues. The whole variable domain, remainder taken from reference TRBV19 and TRBJ1-2, is DGGITQSPKYLFRKEGQNVTLSCEQNLNHDAMYWYRQDPGQGLRLIYYSQIVNDFQKGDIAEGYSVSREKKESFPLTVTSAQKNPTAFYLCASSISGQGNGYGYTFGSGTRLTVV.